The 22 T cell receptor beta chains listed next were all sequenced from one sample in a study of graft-versus-host responses after intestinal transplantation. The protocol was immunoSEQ multiplex PCR, while the TCRdb copy is restricted to in-frame clones and leaves out a portion. The table records about 16,000 clones, 88% of them present only once. The starting material was PBMCs, obtained approximately 15 weeks after intestinal transplant. These TCRs come from a human patient who received an intestinal transplant, so some T cells may come from the graft donor.

V usage is TRBV27 and J usage is TRBJ2-7; the D gene could be TRBD1 or TRBD2 (5 bases each). The ends were cut back, 4 bases at V and 4 bases at J, with 20 bases in the middle. The CDR3 covers 16 residues. In germline, CDR1 is MNHEY, CDR2 SMNVEV (reference sequence). This CDR3 reads CASSWGRDVSPYEQYF. CDR3 coding DNA: TGTGCCAGCAGTTGGGGTCGGGACGTCTCCCCTTACGAGCAGTACTTC.

V usage is TRBV4-2 and J usage is TRBJ2-5; possible D gene TRBD2, 7 bases. The J call may be faulty, since TRBJ2-7 better matches the DNA end. The germline CDR1 and CDR2 sequences are LGHNA and YNFKEQ. This CDR3 comprises 17 residues. In DNA form, the CDR3 reads TGTGCCAGCAGCCAAGAGGGGGGGGCGGGGCATTCCTACGAGCAGTACTTC. Its protein is CASSQEGGAGHSYEQYF.

The CDR3 DNA is TGTGCCAGCAGTGAGACAGGACTTAATGAAAAACTGTTTTTT. Amino acid sequence: CASSETGLNEKLFF. The rearrangement links TRBV6-1 to TRBJ1-4; D may be TRBD1 (6 bases). Germline lookup yields CDR1 MNHNS and CDR2 SASEGT. Trimming removed 3 bases from V and 4 bases from J, with 9 bases in between. The CDR3 covers 14 residues.

V is TRBV6-5 and J is TRBJ2-7; 14 bases agree with TRBD2. J gave up 3 bases and V 7 bases, and 5 bases lay outside the gene matches. CDR1 MNHEY and CDR2 SVGAGI come from the germline V gene. This CDR3 has 15 amino acids. DNA for the CDR3: TGTGCCAGCACCCCCGGGACTAGCGGGAGCTACGAGCAGTACTTC. Protein: CASTPGTSGSYEQYF.

V and J are TRBV21-1 and TRBJ2-4; the D call in the table, TRBD2, was not verified against the DNA. TRBV21-1 is a recognized pseudogene. The CDR3 is 14 residues long. CDR3 sequence reads: CASSKPGGKNIQYF. The CDR3 nucleotides read TGTGCCAGCAGCAAGCCAGGAGGCAAAAACATTCAGTACTTC.

The V gene is TRBV28, the J gene TRBJ2-2; 14 bases are a match to TRBD2. V trimming: 5 bases; J trimming: 3 bases; junction bases outside the gene matches: 8. The CDR3 contains 18 residues. Germline V CDR1 and CDR2: MDHEN, SYDVKM. This chain's CDR3 is CASSLLGLAGGHTGELFF. For the CDR3, the DNA is TGTGCCAGCAGTCTCCTCGGACTAGCGGGAGGCCACACCGGGGAGCTGTTTTTT.

The CDR3 sequence: CASTADREGQPQHF. CDR3 DNA sequence: TGTGCCAGCACCGCGGACAGGGAGGGTCAGCCCCAGCATTTT. V and J are TRBV7-9 and TRBJ1-5; 8 bases match TRBD1. Unmatched junction bases numbered 8, after V lost 7 bases and J lost 6 bases. The germline V gene encodes CDR1 SEHNR and CDR2 FQNEAQ (reference sequence). The CDR3 extends over 14 amino acids.

This chain uses TRBV28 with TRBJ2-7; D perhaps matches TRBD2 (6 bases). In germline, CDR1 is MDHEN, CDR2 SYDVKM. This CDR3 is built from 14 residues. V lost 2 bases, J lost 3 bases, and 11 bases lay in between. The CDR3 DNA reads TGTGCCAGCAGTTTAGCGGGGACCCACTACGAGCAGTACTTC. Translated, it gives CASSLAGTHYEQYF.

The chain recombines TRBV10-3 with TRBJ2-7; 12 bases map to TRBD1. Germline V gene sequence: CDR1 ENHRY, CDR2 SYGVKD. This CDR3 comprises 15 residues. The V and J ends lost 7 bases and 5 bases, in that order; junction bases with no gene match: 9. CDR3 in amino acids: CAITRGQGALDEQYF. As DNA, the CDR3 is TGTGCCATCACGCGGGGACAGGGGGCGTTGGACGAGCAGTACTTC.

This chain joins TRBV5-4 and TRBJ1-2; 8 nucleotides match TRBD1. V dropped 1 base and J dropped 4; count of bases not matched to a gene: 6. Germline V CDR1 and CDR2: SGHNT, YYREEE (reference sequence). CDR3 length equals 15 residues. The CDR3 loop is CASSLNQGAVYGYTF. DNA of the CDR3: TGTGCCAGCAGCTTGAACCAGGGGGCAGTCTATGGCTACACCTTC.

The chain uses TRBV29-1 and TRBJ2-2, with D possibly matching TRBD1 (6 bases). This CDR3 region has 14 residues. V lost 4 bases to trimming and J lost 1 base, with 10 bases between them. Per germline, CDR1 SQVTM and CDR2 ANQGSEA. The CDR3: CSVVGTQNTGELFF. The DNA for the CDR3 is TGCAGCGTTGTAGGGACACAGAACACCGGGGAGCTGTTTTTT.

This clone appeared a few times. The chain has TRBV28 and TRBJ1-6; D remains ambiguous. Per germline, CDR1 MDHEN and CDR2 SYDVKM. The CDR3 contains 14 residues. Trimming took off 6 bases at V and 10 bases at J, with 16 bases between the two ends. CDR3 nucleotide sequence: TGTGCCAGCAGCCCCGCGCCTGAGAGCTCACCCCTCCACTTT. Translation: CASSPAPESSPLHF.

The rearrangement uses TRBV10-1 and TRBJ2-5; 9 bases map to TRBD2. V was pared by 3 bases and J by 4 bases, with 3 bases of the junction left unmatched. This CDR3 spans 14 amino acids. The germline CDR1 and CDR2 sequences are WNHNN and SYGVQD (reference sequence). CDR3 in DNA: TGCGCCAGCAGTGACTCGGGACTAGCAGAGACCCAGTACTTC. Residues: CASSDSGLAETQYF.

The V gene is TRBV5-1, the J gene TRBJ2-7; D remains ambiguous. Looked up from germline, CDR1 is SGHRS and CDR2 is YFSETQ. The CDR3 runs to 13 residues. Trimming removed 4 bases at V and 3 bases at J, with 11 bases between. Written as DNA, the CDR3 is TGCGCCAGCAGCCAAGCCGGGTTCTACGAGCAGTACTTC. Encoded protein: CASSQAGFYEQYF. The whole variable domain, remainder taken from reference TRBV5-1 and TRBJ2-7, is KAGVTQTPRYLIKTRGQQVTLSCSPISGHRSVSWYQQTPGQGLQFLFEYFSETQRNKGNFPGRFSGRQFSNSRSEMNVSTLELGDSALYLCASSQAGFYEQYFGPGTRLTVT.

CDR3 DNA sequence: TGTGCCAGCAGCTTAGGGGGGTCCCTATACGAGCAGTACTTC. Its protein is CASSLGGSLYEQYF. The chain carries TRBV7-9 and TRBJ2-7; D might be TRBD1 or TRBD2, each matching 5 bases. The germline V gene has CDR1 SEHNR and CDR2 FQNEAQ (reference sequence). Trimming took 1 base from V and 4 from J, leaving 11 bases between them. This CDR3 region has 14 residues.

The chain employs TRBV9 and TRBJ2-7; possibly TRBD2 for D (5 bases). Trimming left V 3 bases short and J 2 bases short, with 9 bases between. Germline CDR1 is SGDLS and CDR2 is YYNGEE. The CDR3 totals 13 residues. The CDR3 nucleotides are TGTGCCAGCAGCGCCGGGGTTACCTACGAGCAGTACTTC. Its protein is CASSAGVTYEQYF. Using reference TRBV9 and TRBJ2-7 for the parts outside the CDR3, the full variable domain is DSGVTQTPKHLITATGQRVTLRCSPRSGDLSVYWYQQSLDQGLQFLIQYYNGEERAKGNILERFSAQQFPDLHSELNLSSLELGDSALYFCASSAGVTYEQYFGPGTRLTVT.

This clone showed up just once. J is TRBJ2-1 and V is TRBV27, with D possibly being TRBD2 (6 bases). This CDR3 is built from 16 residues. V shed 7 bases and J shed 4 bases, with 20 bases lying between them. The germline V gene encodes CDR1 MNHEY and CDR2 SMNVEV (reference sequence). The CDR3, as DNA: TGTGCCAGCACCACCTTCGGCAACCGGGGGTACAATGAGCAGTTCTTC. As protein: CASTTFGNRGYNEQFF.

The CDR3 nucleotides are TGTGCCAGCAGGGGGACTGCGGAGCAGTTCTTC. Residues: CASRGTAEQFF. The V call is TRBV2, the J call TRBJ2-1, with D perhaps TRBD2 (6 bases). Per germline, CDR1 SNHLY and CDR2 FYNNEI. The CDR3 totals 11 residues. Trimming took 6 bases from V and 10 from J, leaving 10 bases between them.

The chain employs TRBV7-2 and TRBJ2-4; D is perhaps TRBD1 (6 bases). Germline CDR1 reads SGHTA; CDR2 reads FQGNSA. The germline V and J ends were trimmed by 1 base and 1 base, with 17 bases remaining between them. The CDR3 is 18 residues long. CDR3 nucleotide sequence: TGTGCCAGCAGCTTAGTGTACAGGGATCGTGCGGCCAAAAACATTCAGTACTTC. This codes for CASSLVYRDRAAKNIQYF.

The rearrangement links TRBV28 to TRBJ2-7; 7 nucleotides match TRBD1. The CDR3 runs 14 residues. Per the germline V gene, CDR1 is MDHEN and CDR2 is SYDVKM. V dropped 1 base and J dropped 3; count of bases not matched to a gene: 3. The DNA for the CDR3 is TGTGCCAGCAGTTTATACAGGGGCAGCTACGAGCAGTACTTC. It yields the protein CASSLYRGSYEQYF. Variable domain in full (rest from reference TRBV28 and TRBJ2-7): DVKVTQSSRYLVKRTGEKVFLECVQDMDHENMFWYRQDPGLGLRLIYFSYDVKMKEKGDIPEGYSVSREKKERFSLILESASTNQTSMYLCASSLYRGSYEQYFGPGTRLTVT.

The genes are TRBV6-1 and TRBJ1-5, with D uncertain. This CDR3 is built from 18 residues. Trimming took off 0 bases at V and 5 bases at J, with 20 bases between the two ends. Germline-derived CDR1 and CDR2 are MNHNS and SASEGT. Here the CDR3 DNA reads TGTGCCAGCAGTGAAGCCTCCCGTCCAACCCGATGGGATCAGCCCCAGCATTTT. Translated, it gives CASSEASRPTRWDQPQHF.

This clone turned up a few times. The rearrangement joins TRBV5-4 to TRBJ1-1; D might be TRBD1 (6 bases). The germline V gene encodes CDR1 SGHNT and CDR2 YYREEE (reference sequence). V was cut by 4 bases and J by 4 bases, with 14 bases left in between. The length of the CDR3 is 14 residues. CDR3 DNA: TGTGCCAGCAGCCCCCGAGGGGGGGGCACTGAAGCTTTCTTT. Translation: CASSPRGGGTEAFF.